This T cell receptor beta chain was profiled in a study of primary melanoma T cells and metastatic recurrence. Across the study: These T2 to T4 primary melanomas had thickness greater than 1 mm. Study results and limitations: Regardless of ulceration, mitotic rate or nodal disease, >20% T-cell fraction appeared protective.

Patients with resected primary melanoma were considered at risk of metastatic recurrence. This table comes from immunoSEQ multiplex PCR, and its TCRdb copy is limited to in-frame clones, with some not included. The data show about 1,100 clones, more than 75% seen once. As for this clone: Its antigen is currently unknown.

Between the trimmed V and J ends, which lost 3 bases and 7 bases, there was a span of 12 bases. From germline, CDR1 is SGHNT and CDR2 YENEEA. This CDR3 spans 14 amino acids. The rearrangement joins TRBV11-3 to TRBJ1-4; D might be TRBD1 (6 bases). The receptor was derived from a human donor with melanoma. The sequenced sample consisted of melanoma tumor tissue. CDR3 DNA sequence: TGTGCCAGCAGCTTCCGGCAGGGGAGTGAAAAACTGTTTTTT. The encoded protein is CASSFRQGSEKLFF.